This T cell receptor (beta chain) was profiled in a study of control samples from healthy donors and cancer patients (dated by TCRdb to about 2020). The CDR3, from cysteine to phenylalanine, totals 11 residues. Of all the DNA, just the CDR3 is kept, 33 bases in frame from base 1. V is cut by 4 bases and J by 5 bases, and the space between the germline ends is 3 bases. CDR1 KGHSY and CDR2 FQNENV are derived from the germline V gene. For this clone: Its antigen is not yet known. The record has no base qualities; no much larger clone is one base away.

Library creation used the immunoSEQ multiplex PCR assay. This is the immuneACCESS table as TCRdb keeps it, with only in-frame sequences that have V and J called. A part of the clones is gone; compared with another copy, unresolved V genes explain less than half, and the rest is unexplained. For this sample there are 20,000 to 25,000 clones; 88% appear just once. The ten largest clones take up 8% to 10% of the sample. This clonotype originated in an older woman with head and neck cancer. Recombination connected TRBV16 to TRBJ2-1; no D gene call is confident. Material for sequencing was PBMCs. The DNA reads as follows: TGTGCCAGCAGCCTTCACAATGAGCAGTTCTTC. Protein translation: CASSLHNEQFF.